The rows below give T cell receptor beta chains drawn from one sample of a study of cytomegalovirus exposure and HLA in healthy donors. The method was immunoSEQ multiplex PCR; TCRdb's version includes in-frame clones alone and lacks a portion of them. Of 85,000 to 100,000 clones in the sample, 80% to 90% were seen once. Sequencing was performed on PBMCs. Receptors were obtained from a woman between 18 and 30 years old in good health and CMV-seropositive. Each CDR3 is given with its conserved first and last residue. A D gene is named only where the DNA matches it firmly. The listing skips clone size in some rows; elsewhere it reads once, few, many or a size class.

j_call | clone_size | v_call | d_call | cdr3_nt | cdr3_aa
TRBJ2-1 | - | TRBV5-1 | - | TGCGCCAGCAGTGACCTGGCGCGACAGGCCGGGGAGAGCTCCTACAATGAGCAGTTCTTC | CASSDLARQAGESSYNEQFF
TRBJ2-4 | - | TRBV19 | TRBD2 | TGTGCCAGTAGTCGCACTAGCGGGGCCAAAAACATTCAGTACTTC | CASSRTSGAKNIQYF
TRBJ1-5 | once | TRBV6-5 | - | TGTGCCAGCAGGCCCACGGGGAATAGCAATCAGCCCCAGCATTTT | CASRPTGNSNQPQHF
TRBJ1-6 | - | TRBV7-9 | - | TGTGCCAGCAGCCTACAGAGCCATAATTCACCCCTCCACTTT | CASSLQSHNSPLHF
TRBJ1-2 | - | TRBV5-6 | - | TGTGCCAGCAGCTATTTAGAGACATTCTATGGCTACACCTTC | CASSYLETFYGYTF
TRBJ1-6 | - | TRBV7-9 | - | TGTGCCAGCAGCTTATCGGGGACACAGCATAATTCACCCCTCCACTTT | CASSLSGTQHNSPLHF
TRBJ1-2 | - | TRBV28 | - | TGTGCCAGCGTTGAGGGTAACTATGGCTACACCTTC | CASVEGNYGYTF
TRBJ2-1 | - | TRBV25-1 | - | TGTGCCAGCAGTGAAACAGGGCAGTCTTTCAATGAGCAGTTCTTC | CASSETGQSFNEQFF
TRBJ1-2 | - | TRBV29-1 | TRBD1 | TGCAGCGTTGAACAGGGGGCTAACTATGGCTACACCTTC | CSVEQGANYGYTF
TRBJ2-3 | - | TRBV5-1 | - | TGCGCCAGCAGCTATCCCGGGCCCTCGAGGGTCGATACGCAGTATTTT | CASSYPGPSRVDTQYF